One sample yielded the 21 T cell receptor beta chains listed below, sequenced in a study of blood T cell repertoires in COVID-19. TCRdb's copy holds only in-frame clones and misses some; the assay was immunoSEQ multiplex PCR. Counted here are under 250,000 clones, 85% to 90% occurring once; the ten biggest clones make up more than 9%. The sequencing input was peripheral blood. These receptors all come from a man between 45 and 60 years old with COVID-19, enrolled during active disease.

The rearrangement joins TRBV11-2 to TRBJ2-7, with 7 bases that match TRBD1. This CDR3 comprises 14 residues. Looked up from germline, CDR1 is SGHAT and CDR2 is FQNNGV. V was clipped by 1 base and J by 2 bases; unmatched bases: 2. The CDR3 here is CASSLVQGAYEQYF. For the CDR3, the DNA is TGTGCCAGCAGCTTAGTTCAGGGGGCCTACGAGCAGTACTTC.

The J gene is TRBJ2-2, the V gene TRBV5-1, with 11 positions matching TRBD2. CDR3 size: 17 residues. In germline, CDR1 is SGHRS, CDR2 YFSETQ. Losses at the gene ends were 4 bases for V and 6 bases for J; bases not matched to a gene: 11. The CDR3 protein is CASSRDTSGRTAGELFF. For the CDR3, the DNA is TGCGCCAGCAGCCGAGATACTAGCGGGAGAACTGCCGGGGAGCTGTTTTTT.

V is TRBV10-3 and J is TRBJ2-1, with a possible D match to TRBD1 (5 bases). Germline V gives CDR1 ENHRY, CDR2 SYGVKD. Trimming removed 3 bases from V and 4 bases from J, with 10 bases in between. The CDR3 has 14 amino acids. For the CDR3, the DNA is TGTGCCATCAGTGATAGCAGGGAATACAATGAGCAGTTCTTC. Translating gives CAISDSREYNEQFF.

V gene TRBV7-9 combines with J gene TRBJ2-1; 8 positions match TRBD2. Germline V gives CDR1 SEHNR, CDR2 FQNEAQ (reference sequence). With V trimmed by 1 base and J by 7 bases, 9 bases remained unmatched. This CDR3 is 16 amino acids long. The CDR3 nucleotides are TGTGCCAGCAGCTTAGACCGGAGGCGGGGGGAGAATGAGCAGTTCTTC. It encodes CASSLDRRRGENEQFF. The whole variable domain, filled in from reference TRBV7-9 and TRBJ2-1, reads DTGVSQNPRHKITKRGQNVTFRCDPISEHNRLYWYRQTLGQGPEFLTYFQNEAQLEKSRLLSDRFSAERPKGSFSTLEIQRTEQGDSAMYLCASSLDRRRGENEQFFGPGTRLTVL.

This chain joins TRBV2 and TRBJ1-4; D uncertain. V gave up 6 bases and J gave up 1 base, with 9 bases separating them. Per germline, CDR1 SNHLY and CDR2 FYNNEI. CDR3 length: 14 amino acids. The CDR3 DNA is TGTGCCAGCAGCTCCGGAGGAACTAATGAAAAACTGTTTTTT. Amino acids: CASSSGGTNEKLFF.

The chain couples TRBV7-9 to TRBJ1-1; D is ambiguous. Germline assignment: CDR1 SEHNR and CDR2 FQNEAQ (reference sequence). V lost 5 bases to trimming and J lost 11 bases, with 12 bases between them. This CDR3 has 11 amino acids. CDR3 sequence reads: CASSISSLAFF. CDR3 DNA: TGTGCCAGCAGCATAAGTAGTTTGGCTTTCTTT.

The V gene is TRBV4-3, the J gene TRBJ1-1; D not certain. This CDR3 contains 13 residues. Trimming took 0 bases from V and 8 from J, leaving 10 bases between them. Germline loops: CDR1 LGHNA, CDR2 YSLEER. This CDR3 reads CASSQDDRREAFF. The CDR3 DNA is TGCGCCAGCAGCCAAGACGATAGGAGGGAAGCTTTCTTT.

This clone appeared a single time. V gene TRBV21-1 combines with J gene TRBJ2-1; the table assigns TRBD2, which was not confirmed against the DNA. TRBV21-1 is shown as a pseudogene. The CDR3 runs to 17 residues. CDR3: CASSKARTSGTYNEQFF. The DNA for the CDR3 is TGTGCCAGCAGCAAAGCCCGGACTAGCGGGACCTACAATGAGCAGTTCTTC.

This chain links TRBV19 with TRBJ2-2; D gene ambiguous. Germline V CDR1 and CDR2: LNHDA, SQIVND (reference sequence). Trimming took 7 bases from V and 9 from J, leaving 21 bases between them. The CDR3 contains 15 residues. CDR3 amino acids: CASTRGGFGLRELFF. The CDR3 nucleotides are TGTGCCAGTACCAGAGGTGGATTTGGGTTAAGGGAGCTGTTTTTT.

This sequence joins TRBV10-3 and TRBJ2-1; a possible D gene is TRBD2 (6 bases). V lost 0 bases, J lost 6 bases, and 12 bases lay in between. The CDR3 loop spans 15 amino acids. Germline V gives CDR1 ENHRY, CDR2 SYGVKD. CDR3 residues: CAISESRGGANEQFF. CDR3 DNA sequence: TGTGCCATCAGTGAGTCGCGGGGTGGGGCCAATGAGCAGTTCTTC.

The DNA of the CDR3 is TGTGCCAGCAGCGGACAGGGGGCGATCACAGATACGCAGTATTTT. It encodes CASSGQGAITDTQYF. The chain has TRBV6-5 and TRBJ2-3; 11 bases map to TRBD1. Per germline, CDR1 MNHEY and CDR2 SVGAGI. With V trimmed by 6 bases and J by 2 bases, 4 bases remained unmatched. The length of the CDR3 is 15 residues.

The chain employs TRBV7-6 and TRBJ2-2; TRBD1 matches 7 bases. V trimming: 2 bases; J trimming: 3 bases; junction bases outside the gene matches: 6. The CDR3 length is 16 residues. Germline CDR1 SGHVS, CDR2 FNYEAQ. CDR3 DNA: TGTGCCAGCAGCTTACAACAGGGGTTCGACACCGGGGAGCTGTTTTTT. Translation gives CASSLQQGFDTGELFF.

A single count supports this clone. V gene TRBV7-8 combines with J gene TRBJ2-3, with TRBD2 matching 9 bases. J was trimmed by 2 bases and V by 1 base; bases with no gene match: 7. Germline loops: CDR1 SGHVS, CDR2 FQNEAQ. The CDR3 spans 17 residues. CDR3 coding DNA: TGTGCCAGCAGCTTAGGTTTAGCGGGAGCCGTCACAGATACGCAGTATTTT. Its translation: CASSLGLAGAVTDTQYF.

The CDR3 reads CASSEASGVNYNEQFF. CDR3 DNA sequence: TGTGCCAGCAGTGAAGCTAGCGGGGTAAACTACAATGAGCAGTTCTTC. The V call is TRBV25-1, the J call TRBJ2-1; the match to TRBD2 covers 9 bases. This CDR3 has 16 amino acids. V shed 2 bases, J shed 3 bases, and the junction held 5 bases outside the gene matches. From germline, CDR1 is MGHDK and CDR2 SYGVNS. Combining the CDR3 with reference TRBV25-1 and TRBJ2-1 gives the whole variable domain EADIYQTPRYLVIGTGKKITLECSQTMGHDKMYWYQQDPGMELHLIHYSYGVNSTEKGDLSSESTVSRIRTEHFPLTLESARPSHTSQYLCASSEASGVNYNEQFFGPGTRLTVL.

By its share, this clone is large. The gene calls are TRBV6-4 and TRBJ2-1; 10 bases align to TRBD2. CDR3 size: 17 residues. In germline, CDR1 is MRHNA, CDR2 SNTAGT. With V trimmed by 2 bases and J by 1 base, 5 bases remained unmatched. CDR3 loop: CASSDPGLADSYNEQFF. The CDR3 DNA is TGTGCCAGCAGTGACCCCGGACTAGCGGATTCCTACAATGAGCAGTTCTTC.

This clone appeared once. Other nucleotide sequences in the sample specify the same CDR3. The V call is TRBV13, the J call TRBJ2-3, with D possibly being TRBD2 (5 bases). The V and J ends lost 1 base and 0 bases respectively, with 8 bases between them. Germline CDR1 reads PRHDT; CDR2 reads FYEKMQ (reference sequence). CDR3 length: 15 amino acids. The CDR3 region has the DNA TGTGCCAGCAGCTTAGTTGGCGGGAGCACAGATACGCAGTATTTT. As protein: CASSLVGGSTDTQYF.

This clone was counted a single time. The junction and the germline gene differ at one end; a read error may be behind it. The chain is built from TRBV19 and TRBJ1-3; no definite D call. The CDR3 totals 17 residues. Germline-derived CDR1 and CDR2 are LNHDA and SQIVND (reference sequence). The chain's CDR3 is CTSSNGRLGGTGNTIYF. The CDR3 nucleotides are TGTACCAGTAGCAACGGCCGCCTGGGAGGAACCGGAAACACCATATATTTT.

The chain is built from TRBV3-1 (or the pseudogene TRBV3-2) and TRBJ2-7, with D uncertain. CDR3 length: 14 residues. The V and J ends lost 1 base and 0 bases respectively, with 7 bases between them. Per the germline V gene, CDR1 is LGHDT and CDR2 is YNNKEL (reference sequence). The CDR3 protein is CASSQGARSYEQYF. DNA of the CDR3: TGTGCCAGCAGCCAAGGGGCCCGCTCCTACGAGCAGTACTTC.

The V and J genes are TRBV21-1 and TRBJ2-5; no DNA check was done on the table's D call, TRBD1. TRBV21-1 constitutes a pseudogene. CDR3 length equals 18 residues. CDR3 sequence reads: CASSKAQWLGVYQETQYF. The CDR3, as DNA: TGTGCCAGCAGCAAAGCCCAGTGGCTAGGGGTTTACCAAGAGACCCAGTACTTC.

The chain recombines TRBV30 with TRBJ1-2; D gene uncertain. Germline values: CDR1 GTSNPN, CDR2 SVGIG (reference sequence). The CDR3 consists of 12 residues. V dropped 6 bases and J dropped 4 bases, with 12 bases sitting between them. CDR3 residues: CACFAAAYGYTF. The CDR3 DNA follows: TGTGCCTGCTTTGCCGCGGCCTATGGCTACACCTTC. Combining the CDR3 with reference TRBV30 and TRBJ1-2 gives the whole variable domain SQTIHQWPATLVQPVGSPLSLECTVEGTSNPNLYWYRQAAGRGLQLLFYSVGIGQISSEVPQNLSASRPQDRQFILSSKKLLLSDSGFYLCACFAAAYGYTFGSGTRLTVV.

This chain links TRBV6-6 with TRBJ2-7, with TRBD2 matching over 7 bases. With 0 bases clipped from V and 3 bases from J, the junction kept 8 bases outside the gene matches. This CDR3 has 16 amino acids. Germline lookup yields CDR1 MNHNY and CDR2 SVGAGI (reference sequence). The CDR3 DNA reads TGTGCCAGCAGTTACTCGAAACGCGGGAGTTACTACGAGCAGTACTTC. Protein product: CASSYSKRGSYYEQYF.